The clone carrying this TCR beta chain showed up just a few times. Antigen: not known. These data come from a study of beta chain features in type 1 diabetes. Findings and caveats of the study: Significant though moderate, a shortening of TCRB CDR3s appeared in all four CD4+ subsets of Type 1 diabetes patients.

What was sequenced were expressed TCRB transcripts, since all of the isolated RNA had been reverse transcribed. The table came from immunoSEQ multiplex PCR; TCRdb's copy has only in-frame clones and leaves some out. The sample yields a few hundred thousand clones, around 15% seen once. This TCR was sampled from a man aged 25-40 years with type 1 diabetes. The material sequenced was naive CD4+ T cells from blood.

The CDR3 DNA reads TGTGCCTGGAGTATGGCAGATACGCAGTATTTT. Translating it yields CAWSMADTQYF. The rearrangement joins TRBV30 to TRBJ2-3; D call uncertain. The germline V and J ends were trimmed by 2 bases and 4 bases, with 4 bases remaining between them. In germline, CDR1 is GTSNPN, CDR2 SVGIG (reference sequence). The CDR3 consists of 11 residues. The complete variable domain, with remaining parts taken from reference TRBV30 and TRBJ2-3, reads SQTIHQWPATLVQPVGSPLSLECTVEGTSNPNLYWYRQAAGRGLQLLFYSVGIGQISSEVPQNLSASRPQDRQFILSSKKLLLSDSGFYLCAWSMADTQYFGPGTRLTVL.